What follows is one T cell receptor (beta chain) and its context. Its specific antigen is unknown. This may be a read error: a much more frequent sequence differs by one nucleotide. Inclusive of the bounding cysteine and phenylalanine, the CDR3 is 15 residues long. CDR3 DNA is the only sequence kept; it has 45 bases, read in frame from the first base. CDR1 SQVTM and CDR2 ANQGSEA are derived from the germline V gene. This entry is derived from a study of response to subunit inactivated influenza vaccine (dated by TCRdb to 2016 to 2018). General notes on the study: To follow how T cells responded to a trivalent subunit inactivated influenza vaccine, the researchers relied on deep quantitative profiling of the T cell receptor repertoire. Overall study results and their limits: According to the authors, only a limited number of new T cells may be recruited by each seasonal influenza vaccination.

Library preparation was by RT-PCR. The sequencer was an Illumina HiSeq 2500. The public reads were quality trimmed at Q25 with fastp and then assembled into clones with MiXCR by TCRdb, keeping productive beta chains. Each CDR3 protein appears once, grouped with its most common genes and DNA. This sample holds roughly 550,000 distinct CDR3 sequences; roughly 25% were observed only once. The ten largest clones take up 2.5% to 3.5% of the sample. This sample also appeared in a second study, on T cells expressing NK-cell markers. As the second study states: TCR beta cDNA libraries were made by 5'RACE template switching that added a universal primer site and unique molecular identifiers. Fewer than ten donors provided sorted CD3+CD56+NKG2C+, CD3+CD56+NKG2C- and CD3+CD56-NKG2C+ T-cell subsets, whose TCR beta-chain repertoires were profiled. Among the eight sequenced donors, only one was HCMV-seronegative, while the other seven were HCMV-seropositive. To restrict sorting to alphabetaTCR-expressing T cells, an anti-gammadeltaTCR antibody was added in several experiments. In six donors, the dominant CD3+CD56+NKG2C+ clonotypes were found to rank among the top 10 CD8+ clonotypes and to make up 1.0-7.0% of CD8+ T cells. Those dominant clonotypes were again the most abundant among CD3+CD56-NKG2C+ cells in a few donors, at about 25-60.1%. It remained unclear whether the expanded NKG2C-expressing T cell clones were specific for HCMV antigens. The eight sequenced donors were randomly selected healthy volunteers, three men and five women. HCMV serostatus was determined by detecting HCMV-specific IgG in serum with a commercial ELISA kit. Peripheral blood mononuclear cells were isolated from blood by Ficoll density gradient centrifugation. CD4+ and CD8+ T cells were isolated from PBMC by magnetic immunoseparation with Miltenyi isolation kits. Synthesis of cDNA was primed from the TCR beta constant segment and was followed by two consecutive PCR amplification steps. Illumina HiSeq 2000/2500, MiSeq or NextSeq was used to sequence libraries as 2 x 150 bp reads. MIGEC handled demultiplexing of the reads and grouping by UMI, while MiTCR was used to assemble and quantify clonotypes. To remove erroneous sequences, TCR cDNA sequences were retained only when supported by two or more reads. The tcR package was used for downstream repertoire analysis, and clonotypes were matched between fractions using CDR3 nucleotide sequence together with V segment. Antigen specificity was annotated against VDJdb with VDJmatch, allowing one amino acid substitution in CDR3.

This specimen was CD4+ T cells sorted from PBMCs, taken about 13 days after vaccination. The clonotype originates from a man aged 50-60 years who received an inactivated influenza vaccine. Donor details come from another sample of the same person, matched by shared clones. The rearranged chain carries TRBV29-1 and TRBJ2-1; no D gene call is confident. Gene TRBJ2-7 matches the end of the DNA better, so the J call may be wrong. The CDR3 corresponds to CSVEDVRQLGNEQYF. The nucleotide sequence reads TGCAGCGTTGAAGATGTTAGACAATTGGGGAATGAGCAGTACTTC.